One TCR beta chain is described in this entry. Its target is unknown. The same CDR3 can be traced to other DNA sequences in this sample. The sample belongs to a study of graft-versus-host responses after intestinal transplantation. Turning to the study itself: Uniformly, recipients were administered anti-thymocyte globulin induction with subsequent tacrolimus and steroids for roughly three years.

Sequenced by immunoSEQ multiplex PCR; TCRdb stores in-frame clones only, minus some. This table holds over 100,000 clones, about 92% found once. Study-wide results and caveats: Within allografts, high graft-versus-host to host-versus-graft clonal ratios were seen among patients with graft-donor T cell macrochimerism. Among recipient marrow samples, GvH clones were found; some appeared first in ileum or blood. Circulating GvH clone levels at their peak were associated with HvG declines (early post-transplant).

The source was unstimulated CD4+ T cells sorted from spleen or lymph node cells, collected before transplant. The TCR comes from a human donor who was the organ donor for an intestinal transplant.

CDR3: CASSVGQGSYNEQFF. In DNA, the CDR3 is TGTGCCAGCAGCGTTGGACAGGGGTCCTACAATGAGCAGTTCTTC. The chain joins TRBV9 to TRBJ2-1; 9 bases map to TRBD1. The junction had 1 base not matched to a gene; V was cut back by 2 bases and J by 1 base. Germline V gene sequence: CDR1 SGDLS, CDR2 YYNGEE. This CDR3 spans 15 amino acids.